A single sample is the source of the 12 T cell receptor beta chains below, sequenced in a study of shared clonotypes between healthy human individuals. Measured with immunoSEQ multiplex PCR; TCRdb has only the in-frame clones, and not every one. The sample lists under 1 million clones; around 92% were seen once. Positive CCR7 selection of CD45RO-negative cells yielded the naive CD8 cells, and terminally differentiated effector memory CD45RA+ cells were excluded. The sequenced sample was naive CD8+ T cells sorted from blood. The receptors derive from a man aged 25-45 years in good health.

The V and J genes are TRBV28 and TRBJ1-5, with D uncertain. With 5 bases removed from V and 5 bases from J, the gap between germline ends came to 16 bases. The germline CDR1 and CDR2 sequences are MDHEN and SYDVKM. This CDR3 contains 15 residues. CDR3 protein: CASSRVRAPDQPQHF. CDR3 coding DNA: TGTGCCAGCAGTCGGGTCCGGGCCCCTGATCAGCCCCAGCATTTT.

The V call is TRBV2, the J call TRBJ2-2, with D perhaps matching TRBD1 (5 bases). This CDR3 has 15 residues. Trimming removed 2 bases from V and 1 base from J, with 8 bases in between. Germline values: CDR1 SNHLY, CDR2 FYNNEI. CDR3 sequence: CASSEYGQNTGELFF. The DNA of the CDR3 is TGTGCCAGCAGTGAATATGGACAGAACACCGGGGAGCTGTTTTTT.

The V gene is TRBV2, the J gene TRBJ1-5, with a tentative D call TRBD1 (5 bases). Looked up from germline, CDR1 is SNHLY and CDR2 is FYNNEI. The CDR3 extends over 13 amino acids. Trimming left V 10 bases short and J 5 bases short, with 15 bases between. The CDR3 here is CATAGRVDQPQHF. In DNA form, the CDR3 reads TGTGCCACCGCAGGCAGGGTTGATCAGCCCCAGCATTTT.

This clone was counted once. The J gene is TRBJ2-1, the V gene TRBV4-2, with a weak D call TRBD2 (6 bases). Germline assignment: CDR1 LGHNA and CDR2 YNFKEQ. Trimming removed 1 base at V and 6 bases at J, with 10 bases between. The CDR3 runs 14 residues. CDR3: CASSQVGTLNEQFF. The CDR3 coding sequence is TGTGCCAGCAGCCAAGTAGGGACTCTCAATGAGCAGTTCTTC.

The chain uses TRBV6-1 and TRBJ2-7; tentatively, D is TRBD1 (5 bases). Between the trimmed V and J ends, which lost 1 base and 5 bases, there was a span of 21 bases. This CDR3 is 17 amino acids long. CDR1 is MNHNS, CDR2 SASEGT, per germline. As DNA, the CDR3 is TGTGCCAGCAGTGAAGAGGATAGGATGGACATTGACCACGAGCAGTACTTC. Residues: CASSEEDRMDIDHEQYF.

This clone appeared a single time. This chain connects TRBV28 to TRBJ2-1; 8 nucleotides match TRBD1. The junction had 4 bases not matched to a gene; V was cut back by 6 bases and J by 9 bases. Germline CDR1 reads MDHEN; CDR2 reads SYDVKM. The CDR3 runs to 12 residues. The CDR3 DNA is TGTGCCAGCAGAAGGACAGGGTTTGAGCAGTTCTTC. This sequence encodes CASRRTGFEQFF. Full variable domain (outside the CDR3, taken from reference TRBV28 and TRBJ2-1): DVKVTQSSRYLVKRTGEKVFLECVQDMDHENMFWYRQDPGLGLRLIYFSYDVKMKEKGDIPEGYSVSREKKERFSLILESASTNQTSMYLCASRRTGFEQFFGPGTRLTVL.

The rearrangement joins TRBV7-6 to TRBJ2-3; the D gene is possibly TRBD2 (6 bases). The CDR3 totals 14 residues. The V end was cut by 0 bases, the J end by 4 bases, with 8 bases between. Per the germline V gene, CDR1 is SGHVS and CDR2 is FNYEAQ. The CDR3 DNA is TGTGCCAGCAGCTTAGCTTCGGGAGCAGATACGCAGTATTTT. This encodes CASSLASGADTQYF. Variable domain in full (rest from reference TRBV7-6 and TRBJ2-3): GAGVSQSPRYKVTKRGQDVALRCDPISGHVSLYWYRQALGQGPEFLTYFNYEAQQDKSGLPNDRFSAERPEGSISTLTIQRTEQRDSAMYRCASSLASGADTQYFGPGTRLTVL.

This rearrangement joins TRBV9 to TRBJ2-6; D is unresolved. Germline values: CDR1 SGDLS, CDR2 YYNGEE. The CDR3 runs 13 residues. Deletions cut 5 bases from V and 4 bases from J, with 7 bases between. The CDR3 reads CASRGSGANVLTF. Written as DNA, the CDR3 is TGTGCCAGCAGGGGGTCAGGGGCCAACGTCCTGACTTTC.

The count of this clone is one. The rearrangement links TRBV25-1 to TRBJ2-1, with 13 bases lining up with TRBD2. V gave up 4 bases and J gave up 7 bases; unmatched junction bases: 7. CDR1 is MGHDK and CDR2 is SYGVNS in the germline V gene. This CDR3 region has 16 residues. This chain's CDR3 is CASSGPLAGGSNEQFF. CDR3 DNA: TGTGCCAGCAGTGGCCCACTAGCGGGAGGGAGTAATGAGCAGTTCTTC.

In this sample, this clone turned up many times. CDR3 in amino acids: CASSETDSYEQYF. The CDR3 region has the DNA TGCGCCAGCAGTGAGACGGACAGCTACGAGCAGTACTTC. The J gene is TRBJ2-7, the V gene TRBV10-2; D is perhaps TRBD1 (6 bases). The CDR3 runs to 13 residues. Trimming took 2 bases from V and 3 from J, leaving 8 bases between them. Germline loops: CDR1 WSHSY, CDR2 SAAADI.

The chain carries TRBV27 and TRBJ1-2, with D possibly TRBD1 on 6 matching bases. Germline values: CDR1 MNHEY, CDR2 SMNVEV (reference sequence). The CDR3 length is 17 residues. The V end was cut by 7 bases, the J end by 8 bases, with 29 bases between. DNA of the CDR3: TGTGCCAGCACCCCTCAGATAGGCGCAGGGGCGATAGGCGGCTACACCTTC. This sequence encodes CASTPQIGAGAIGGYTF.

This chain uses TRBV5-1 with TRBJ2-3; D perhaps matches TRBD2 (6 bases). Trimming removed 5 bases at V and 5 bases at J, with 24 bases between. The germline CDR1 and CDR2 sequences are SGHRS and YFSETQ. This CDR3 is 17 amino acids long. DNA for the CDR3: TGCGCCAGCAGAACAGGATATAGCGGCCTAAAAGGAGATACGCAGTATTTT. As protein: CASRTGYSGLKGDTQYF.